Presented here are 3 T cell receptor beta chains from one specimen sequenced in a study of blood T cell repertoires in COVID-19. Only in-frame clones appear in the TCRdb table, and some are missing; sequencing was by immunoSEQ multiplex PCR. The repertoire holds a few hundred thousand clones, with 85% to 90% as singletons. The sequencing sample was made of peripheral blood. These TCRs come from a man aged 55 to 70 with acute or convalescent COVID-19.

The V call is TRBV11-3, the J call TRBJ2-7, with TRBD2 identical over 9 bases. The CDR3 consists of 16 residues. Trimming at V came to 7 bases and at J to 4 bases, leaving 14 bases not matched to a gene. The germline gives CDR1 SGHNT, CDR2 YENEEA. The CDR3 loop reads CASKARGTSKLYEQYF. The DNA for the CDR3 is TGTGCCAGCAAAGCCCGGGGGACTAGCAAGTTATACGAGCAGTACTTC.

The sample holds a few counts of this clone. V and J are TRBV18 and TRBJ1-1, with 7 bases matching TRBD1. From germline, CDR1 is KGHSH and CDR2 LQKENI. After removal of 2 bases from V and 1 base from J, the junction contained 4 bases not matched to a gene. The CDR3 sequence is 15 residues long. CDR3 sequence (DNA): TGTGCCAGCTCACCAGGAACAGGGGAGAACACTGAAGCTTTCTTT. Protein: CASSPGTGENTEAFF.

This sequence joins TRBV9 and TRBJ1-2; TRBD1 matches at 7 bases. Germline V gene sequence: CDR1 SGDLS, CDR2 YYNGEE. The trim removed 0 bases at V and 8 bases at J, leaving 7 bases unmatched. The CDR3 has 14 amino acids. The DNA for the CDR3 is TGTGCCAGCAGCGTAGCGACAGGGTCGTCCGGCTACACCTTC. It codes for CASSVATGSSGYTF.